This T cell receptor (beta chain) derives from a study of PD-L1 blockade in urothelial cancer. Looking at the study overall: Median T cell yield from blood was over 130,000.

Spike-ins of synthetic TCR analog templates went into each PCR. The assay was immunoSEQ multiplex PCR, and TCRdb's table has in-frame clones only and misses some. Of about 74,000 clones in the sample, 85% to 90% were seen once. Germline values: CDR1 SGHDT, CDR2 YYEEEE. The CDR3 is 14 amino acids. Between the trimmed V and J ends, which lost 0 bases and 4 bases, there was a span of 8 bases. The time point is: pretreatment peripheral blood. The clonotype was recovered from a man between 65 and 85 years old with urothelial cancer. Here the sequenced sample was PBMCs, taken around atezolizumab (anti-PD-L1) treatment. The chain couples TRBV5-6 to TRBJ1-5; tentatively, D is TRBD1 (5 bases). CDR3 DNA: TGTGCCAGCAGCTTGGGTGCAGGGAATCAGCCCCAGCATTTT. Its translation: CASSLGAGNQPQHF. Using reference TRBV5-6 and TRBJ1-5 for the parts outside the CDR3, the full variable domain is DAGVTQSPTHLIKTRGQQVTLRCSPKSGHDTVSWYQQALGQGPQFIFQYYEEEERQRGNFPDRFSGHQFPNYSSELNVNALLLGDSALYLCASSLGAGNQPQHFGDGTRLSIL.